This TCR beta chain originates from a study of T cell repertoires in cytomegalovirus infection (dated by TCRdb to the late 2010s). A note on the overall study: Peptide stimulations targeted recently identified HLA-C-restricted CMV epitopes, whose presentation resists viral immunomodulation, together with well-studied HLA-B-restricted epitopes. The HLA type of each donor mattered for the analysis, because public TCR beta signatures pointed to carriage of CMV infection along with the matching HLA type.

This clonotype has more than one count but fewer than ten. No cognate antigen has been identified for it. Base qualities were left out, and no much larger clone turns up one base away. The data were produced on an Illumina HiSeq 1500. TCRdb cleaned the public reads at Q25 with fastp, built clones with MiXCR and kept in-frame beta chains. Each record represents a unique CDR3 protein, reported with the most common genes and DNA among its rows. This sample is represented by about 470,000 distinct CDR3 sequences; 42% of them were singletons. Just under 45% of the sample belongs to the ten largest clones. The intended sense of this specimen's treatment or condition label: in vitro stimulation with specific CMV peptide epitopes to enrich CMV-specific T cells. The CDR3 covers 14 residues, taking in both the cysteine and the phenylalanine. CDR3 DNA only is kept here, 42 bases in frame from base 1. The germline V gene specifies SGHTA as CDR1 and FQGNSA as CDR2. The germline ends are 7 bases apart after V is trimmed by 1 base and J by 1 base.

On the study overall, not on this receptor specifically: Carriers of CMV infection plus the relevant HLA type were discriminated by the cumulative frequency of public TCR beta family members in the study cohort and in an independent roughly 350-donor cohort. The ex vivo response was dominated by HLA-C-restricted CMV-specific TCR beta clonotypes, which also provided the single most frequent clonotype in two of eight donors.

This specimen consisted of cultured PBMCs, obtained from culture after CMV antigen stimulation. The chain joins TRBV7-2 to TRBJ1-1; there is no confident call for the D gene. This clonotype was sampled from a human donor in good health (CMV status not recorded). Some clones in this sample may be carry-over from other donors' samples. The nucleotide sequence reads TGTGCCAGCAGCTTAGTTCCGTCGAACACTGAAGCTTTCTTT. Its protein is CASSLVPSNTEAFF.